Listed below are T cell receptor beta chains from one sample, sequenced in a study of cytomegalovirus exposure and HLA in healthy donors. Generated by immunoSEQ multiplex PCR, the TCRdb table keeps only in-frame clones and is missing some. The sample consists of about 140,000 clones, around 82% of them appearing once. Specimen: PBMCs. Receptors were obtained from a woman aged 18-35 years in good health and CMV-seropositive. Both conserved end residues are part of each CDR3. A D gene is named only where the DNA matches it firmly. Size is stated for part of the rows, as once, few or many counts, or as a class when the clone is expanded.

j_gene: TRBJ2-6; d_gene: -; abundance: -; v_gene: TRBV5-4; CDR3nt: TGTGCCAGCAGCGCCCCCTCAGGAGTCCTGACTTTC; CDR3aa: CASSAPSGVLTF
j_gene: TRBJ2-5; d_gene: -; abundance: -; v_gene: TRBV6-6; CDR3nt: TGTGCCAGCAGCCCAGATTACCAAGAGACCCAGTACTTC; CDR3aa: CASSPDYQETQYF
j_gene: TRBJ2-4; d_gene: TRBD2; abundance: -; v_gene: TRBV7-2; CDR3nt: TGTGCCAGCAGCCTACTCCCACTAGCGGGGGGACCAGGCATTCAGTACTTC; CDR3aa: CASSLLPLAGGPGIQYF
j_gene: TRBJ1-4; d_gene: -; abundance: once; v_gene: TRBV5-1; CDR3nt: TGCGCCAGCAGCTCACACCCAACTAATGAAAAACTGTTTTTT; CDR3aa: CASSSHPTNEKLFF
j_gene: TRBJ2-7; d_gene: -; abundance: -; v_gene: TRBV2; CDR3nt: TGTGCCAGCAGTGAAATAGGGGCAAAAATCTCGACCTTC; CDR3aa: CASSEIGAKISTF
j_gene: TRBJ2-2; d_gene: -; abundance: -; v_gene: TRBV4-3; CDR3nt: TGCGCCAGCAGCCAGACTCCGGGACTTACGAACACCGGGGAGCTGTTTTTT; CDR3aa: CASSQTPGLTNTGELFF
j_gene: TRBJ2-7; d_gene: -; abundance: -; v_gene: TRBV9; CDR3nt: TGTGCCAGCAGCGGCAGGGGTTTCGACGAGCAGTACTTC; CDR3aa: CASSGRGFDEQYF
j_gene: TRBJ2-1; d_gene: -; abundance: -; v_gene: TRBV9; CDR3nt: TGTGCCAGCAGCCCCCGGCTGCAGGGATCCTACAATGAGCAGTTCTTC; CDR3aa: CASSPRLQGSYNEQFF
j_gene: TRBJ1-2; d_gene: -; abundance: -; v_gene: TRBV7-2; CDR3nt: TGTGCCAGCAGCTTACTTCCAGGGGATGGCTACACCTTC; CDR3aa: CASSLLPGDGYTF
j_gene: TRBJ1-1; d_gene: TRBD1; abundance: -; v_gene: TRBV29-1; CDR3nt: TGCAGCGCCGACAGGGGTGAAGCTTTCTTT; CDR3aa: CSADRGEAFF
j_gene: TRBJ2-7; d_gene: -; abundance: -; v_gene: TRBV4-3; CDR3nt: TGCGCCAGCAGCCAAGTTAGCGACTACGAGCAGTACTTC; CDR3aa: CASSQVSDYEQYF
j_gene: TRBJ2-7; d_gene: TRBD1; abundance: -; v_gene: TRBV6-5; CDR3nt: TGTGCCAGCAGCCGCCACCGGGACAGTTCCTACGAGCAGTACTTC; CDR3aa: CASSRHRDSSYEQYF
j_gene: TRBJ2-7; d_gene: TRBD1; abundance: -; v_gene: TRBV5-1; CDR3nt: TGCGCCAGCAGCTCCGACAGGGCCGTTGCCTACGAGCAGTACTTC; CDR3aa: CASSSDRAVAYEQYF
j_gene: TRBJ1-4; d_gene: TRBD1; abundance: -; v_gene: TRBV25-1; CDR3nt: TGTGCCAGCAGTGAAGGGACAGCAACTAATGAAAAACTGTTTTTT; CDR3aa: CASSEGTATNEKLFF
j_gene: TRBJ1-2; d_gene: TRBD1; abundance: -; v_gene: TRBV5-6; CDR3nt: TGTGCCAGCGGACTTCGGGACAGGCCCTTCTATGGCTACACCTTC; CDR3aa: CASGLRDRPFYGYTF
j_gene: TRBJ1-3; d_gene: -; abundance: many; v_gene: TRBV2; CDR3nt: TGTGCCAGCAGTGAAGGGCCAAGTGCTGGAAACACCATATATTTT; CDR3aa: CASSEGPSAGNTIYF
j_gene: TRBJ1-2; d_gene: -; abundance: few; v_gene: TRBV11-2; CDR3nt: TGTGCCAGCAGCCTAGGACATAACTATGGCTACACCTTC; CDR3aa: CASSLGHNYGYTF
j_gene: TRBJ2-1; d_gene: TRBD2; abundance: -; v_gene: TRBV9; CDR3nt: TGTGCCAGCAGCCCGGGACTAGCGGGGGCGAATGAGCAGTTCTTC; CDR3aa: CASSPGLAGANEQFF
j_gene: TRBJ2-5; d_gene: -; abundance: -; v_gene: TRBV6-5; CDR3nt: TGTGCCAGCAGTTACTCGAACGGGGTGGGAGAGACCCAGTACTTC; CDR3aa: CASSYSNGVGETQYF
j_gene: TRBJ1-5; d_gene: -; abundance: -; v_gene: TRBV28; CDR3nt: TGTGCCAGCAGCGTACAGGGCGGCAATCAGCCCCAGCATTTT; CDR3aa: CASSVQGGNQPQHF
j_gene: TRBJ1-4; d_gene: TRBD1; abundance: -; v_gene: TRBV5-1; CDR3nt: TGCGCCAGCGCGATTCGACAGGGGTCAACTAATGAAAAACTGTTTTTT; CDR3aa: CASAIRQGSTNEKLFF
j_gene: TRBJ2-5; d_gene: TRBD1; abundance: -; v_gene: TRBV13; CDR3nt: TGTGCCAGCAGCTTAGAGCAGGGGGCTAGGGAGACCCAGTACTTC; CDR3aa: CASSLEQGARETQYF
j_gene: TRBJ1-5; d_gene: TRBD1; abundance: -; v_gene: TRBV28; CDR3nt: TGTGCCAGCAGTGTCGGGACAGGGCGAGATCAGCCCCAGCATTTT; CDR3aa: CASSVGTGRDQPQHF
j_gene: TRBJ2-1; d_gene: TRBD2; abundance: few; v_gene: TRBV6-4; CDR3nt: TGTGCCAGCAGTGACTCTAGCGGGCACGAGGAGCAGTTCTTC; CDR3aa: CASSDSSGHEEQFF
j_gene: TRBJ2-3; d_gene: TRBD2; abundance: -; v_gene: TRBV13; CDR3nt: TGTGCCAGCAGTGGACTAGCGGGGGGGCCAGATACGCAGTATTTT; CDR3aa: CASSGLAGGPDTQYF
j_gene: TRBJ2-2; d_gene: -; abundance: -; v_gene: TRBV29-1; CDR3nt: TGCAGCGTTGAAGACATCACCGGGGAGCTGTTTTTT; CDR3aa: CSVEDITGELFF
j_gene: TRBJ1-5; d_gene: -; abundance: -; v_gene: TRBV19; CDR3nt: TGTGCCAGTAGTATTCTCGGGTTCGGGCAGCCCCAGCATTTT; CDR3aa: CASSILGFGQPQHF
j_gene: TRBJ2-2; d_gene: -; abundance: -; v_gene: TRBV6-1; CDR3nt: TGTGCCAGCAGTTCAACAGTCGCGAACACCGGGGAGCTGTTTTTT; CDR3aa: CASSSTVANTGELFF
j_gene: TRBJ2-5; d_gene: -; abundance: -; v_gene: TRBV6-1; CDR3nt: TGTGCCAGCAATAAAAGCCCCCAAGAGACCCAGTACTTC; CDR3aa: CASNKSPQETQYF
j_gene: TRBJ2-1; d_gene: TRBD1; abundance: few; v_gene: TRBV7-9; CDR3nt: TGTGCCAGCAGTTCCGGGACAGGGGGCATCGTGTTCTTC; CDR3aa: CASSSGTGGIVFF
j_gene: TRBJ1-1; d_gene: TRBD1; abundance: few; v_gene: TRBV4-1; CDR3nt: TGCGCCAGCAGCCAAGATTGGGGACATTCAGGGGGAACTTTCTTT; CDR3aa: CASSQDWGHSGGTFF
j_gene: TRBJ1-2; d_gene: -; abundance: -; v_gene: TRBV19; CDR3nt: TGTGCCAGTAGTAACAGGGAAGGCTACACCTTC; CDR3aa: CASSNREGYTF